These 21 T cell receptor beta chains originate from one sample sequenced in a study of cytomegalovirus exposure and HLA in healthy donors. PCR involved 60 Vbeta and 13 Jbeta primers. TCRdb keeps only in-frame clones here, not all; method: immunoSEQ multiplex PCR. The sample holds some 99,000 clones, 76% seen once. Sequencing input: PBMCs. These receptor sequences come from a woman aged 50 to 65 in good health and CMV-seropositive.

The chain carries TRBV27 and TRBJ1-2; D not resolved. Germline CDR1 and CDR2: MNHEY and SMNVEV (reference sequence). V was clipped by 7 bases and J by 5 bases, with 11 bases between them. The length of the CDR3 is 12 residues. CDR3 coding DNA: TGTGCCAGCACCTCGCCGGGGTATGGCTACACCTTC. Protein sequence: CASTSPGYGYTF.

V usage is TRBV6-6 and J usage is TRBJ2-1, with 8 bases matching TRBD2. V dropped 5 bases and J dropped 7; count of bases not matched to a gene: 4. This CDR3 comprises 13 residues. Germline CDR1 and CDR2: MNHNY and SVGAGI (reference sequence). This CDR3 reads CASSGSSGNEQFF. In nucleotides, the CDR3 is TGTGCCAGCAGTGGGTCTAGCGGGAATGAGCAGTTCTTC.

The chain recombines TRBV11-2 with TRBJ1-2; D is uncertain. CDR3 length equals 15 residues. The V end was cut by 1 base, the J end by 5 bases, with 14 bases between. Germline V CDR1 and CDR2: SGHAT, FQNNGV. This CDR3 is CASSLGDGNLYGYTF. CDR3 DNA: TGTGCCAGCAGCTTAGGAGACGGGAACTTATATGGCTACACCTTC.

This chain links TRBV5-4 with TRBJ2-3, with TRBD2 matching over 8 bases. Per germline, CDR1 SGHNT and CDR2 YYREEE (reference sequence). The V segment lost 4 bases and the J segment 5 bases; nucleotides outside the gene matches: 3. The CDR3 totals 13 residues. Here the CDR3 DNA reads TGTGCCAGCAGCCGGGGGGGGAGAGATACGCAGTATTTT. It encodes CASSRGGRDTQYF.

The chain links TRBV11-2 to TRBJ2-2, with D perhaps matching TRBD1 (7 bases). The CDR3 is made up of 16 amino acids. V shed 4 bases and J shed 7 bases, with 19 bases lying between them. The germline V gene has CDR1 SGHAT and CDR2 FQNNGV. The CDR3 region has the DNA TGTGCCAGCAGCTCCCCCTTCAGGGGGGCTGGCGGGGAGCTGTTTTTT. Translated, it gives CASSSPFRGAGGELFF.

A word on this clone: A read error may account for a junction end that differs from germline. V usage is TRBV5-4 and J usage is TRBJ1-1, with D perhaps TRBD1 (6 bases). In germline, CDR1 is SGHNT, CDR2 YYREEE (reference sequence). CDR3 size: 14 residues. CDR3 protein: CASTLGAGNTEAFF. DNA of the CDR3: TGTGCCAGCACCTTGGGGGCCGGCAACACTGAAGCTTTCTTT.

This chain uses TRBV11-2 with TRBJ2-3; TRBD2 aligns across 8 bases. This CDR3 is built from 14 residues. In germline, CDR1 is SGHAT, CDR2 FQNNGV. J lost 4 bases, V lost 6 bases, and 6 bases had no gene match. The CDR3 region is CASSRGGGADTQYF. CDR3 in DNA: TGTGCCAGCAGTCGGGGGGGTGGTGCAGATACGCAGTATTTT.

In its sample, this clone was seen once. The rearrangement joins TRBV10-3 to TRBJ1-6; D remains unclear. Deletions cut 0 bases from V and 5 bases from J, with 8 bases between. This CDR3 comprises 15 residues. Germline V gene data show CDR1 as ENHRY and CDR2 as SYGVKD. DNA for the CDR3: TGTGCCATCAGTGAGTCGACAATGAATAATTCACCCCTCCACTTT. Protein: CAISESTMNNSPLHF.

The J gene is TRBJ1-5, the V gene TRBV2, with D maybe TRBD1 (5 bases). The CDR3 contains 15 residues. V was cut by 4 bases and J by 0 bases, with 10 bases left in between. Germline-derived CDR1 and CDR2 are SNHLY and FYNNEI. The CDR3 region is CASSGGTGSNQPQHF. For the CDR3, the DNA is TGTGCCAGCAGTGGCGGGACGGGTAGCAATCAGCCCCAGCATTTT. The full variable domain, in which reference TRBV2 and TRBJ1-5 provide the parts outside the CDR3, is EPEVTQTPSHQVTQMGQEVILRCVPISNHLYFYWYRQILGQKVEFLVSFYNNEISEKSEIFDDQFSVERPDGSNFTLKIRSTKLEDSAMYFCASSGGTGSNQPQHFGDGTRLSIL.

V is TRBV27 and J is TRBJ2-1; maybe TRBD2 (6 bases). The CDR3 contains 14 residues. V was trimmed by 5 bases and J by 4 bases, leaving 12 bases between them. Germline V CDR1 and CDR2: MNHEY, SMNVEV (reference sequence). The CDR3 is CASSPGTSYNEQFF. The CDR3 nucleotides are TGTGCCAGCAGTCCCGGGACTTCATACAATGAGCAGTTCTTC.

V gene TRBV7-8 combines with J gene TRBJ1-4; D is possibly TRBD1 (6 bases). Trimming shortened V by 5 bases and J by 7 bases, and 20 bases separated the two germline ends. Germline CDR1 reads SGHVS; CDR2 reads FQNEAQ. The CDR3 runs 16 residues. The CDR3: CASSPRIGGGGEKLFF. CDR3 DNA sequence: TGTGCCAGCAGCCCCCGAATAGGGGGTGGAGGTGAAAAACTGTTTTTT.

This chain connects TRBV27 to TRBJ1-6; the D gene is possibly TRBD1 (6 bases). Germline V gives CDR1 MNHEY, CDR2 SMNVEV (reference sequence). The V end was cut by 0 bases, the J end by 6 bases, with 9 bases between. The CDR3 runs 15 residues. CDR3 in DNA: TGTGCCAGCAGTTTATCCGGGGGGCGTAATTCACCCCTCCACTTT. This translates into CASSLSGGRNSPLHF.

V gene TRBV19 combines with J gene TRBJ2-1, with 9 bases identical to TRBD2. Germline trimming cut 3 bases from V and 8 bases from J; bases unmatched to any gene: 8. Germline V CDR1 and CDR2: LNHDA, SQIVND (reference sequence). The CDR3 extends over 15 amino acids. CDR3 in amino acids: CASSMREGRRDEQFF. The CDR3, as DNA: TGTGCCAGTAGTATGCGGGAGGGCAGGAGGGATGAGCAGTTCTTC.

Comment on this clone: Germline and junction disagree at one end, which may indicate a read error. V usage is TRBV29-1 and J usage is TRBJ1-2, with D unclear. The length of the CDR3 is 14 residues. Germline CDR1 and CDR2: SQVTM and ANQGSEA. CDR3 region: CSVEPWALTYGHTF. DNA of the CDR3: TGCAGCGTTGAACCGTGGGCCCTAACCTATGGCCACACCTTC.

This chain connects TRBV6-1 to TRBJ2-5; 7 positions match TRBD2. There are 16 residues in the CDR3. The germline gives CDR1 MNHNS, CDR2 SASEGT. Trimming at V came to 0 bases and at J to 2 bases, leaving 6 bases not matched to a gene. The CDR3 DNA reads TGTGCCAGCAGTGAAGCGCTTGGGGGGGGGCAAGAGACCCAGTACTTC. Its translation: CASSEALGGGQETQYF.

CDR3: CSVEDLGQVQETQYF. DNA of the CDR3: TGCAGCGTTGAAGATCTTGGACAGGTACAAGAGACCCAGTACTTC. The rearrangement uses TRBV29-1 and TRBJ2-5, with TRBD1 identical over 7 bases. Germline CDR1 reads SQVTM; CDR2 reads ANQGSEA. J was trimmed by 2 bases and V by 0 bases; bases with no gene match: 6. This CDR3 has 15 amino acids.

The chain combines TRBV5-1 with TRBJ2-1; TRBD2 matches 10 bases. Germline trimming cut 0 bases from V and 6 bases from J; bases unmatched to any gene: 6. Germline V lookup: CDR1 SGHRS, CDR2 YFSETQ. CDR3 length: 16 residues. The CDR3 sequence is CASSLDRAGGGNEQFF. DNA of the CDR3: TGCGCCAGCAGCTTGGATCGAGCGGGAGGGGGCAATGAGCAGTTCTTC.

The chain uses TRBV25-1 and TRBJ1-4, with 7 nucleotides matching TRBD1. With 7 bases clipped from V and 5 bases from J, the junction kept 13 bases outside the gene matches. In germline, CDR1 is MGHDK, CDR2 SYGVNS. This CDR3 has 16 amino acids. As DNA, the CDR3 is TGTGCCAGCAATCGGGGACCGGGACAGAGAAATGAAAAACTGTTTTTT. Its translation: CASNRGPGQRNEKLFF. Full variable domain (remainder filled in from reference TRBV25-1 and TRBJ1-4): EADIYQTPRYLVIGTGKKITLECSQTMGHDKMYWYQQDPGMELHLIHYSYGVNSTEKGDLSSESTVSRIRTEHFPLTLESARPSHTSQYLCASNRGPGQRNEKLFFGSGTQLSVL.

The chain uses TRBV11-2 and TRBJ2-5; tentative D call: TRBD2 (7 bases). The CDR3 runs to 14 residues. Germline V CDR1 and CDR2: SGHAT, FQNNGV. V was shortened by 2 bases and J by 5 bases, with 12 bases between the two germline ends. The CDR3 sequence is CASSLTAGAETQYF. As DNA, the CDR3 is TGTGCCAGCAGCTTAACTGCGGGGGCGGAGACCCAGTACTTC. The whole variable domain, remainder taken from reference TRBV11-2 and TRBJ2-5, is EAGVAQSPRYKIIEKRQSVAFWCNPISGHATLYWYQQILGQGPKLLIQFQNNGVVDDSQLPKDRFSAERLKGVDSTLKIQPAKLEDSAVYLCASSLTAGAETQYFGPGTRLLVL.

The CDR3 DNA reads as TGTGCCAGCAGCTTGGAGTCCGGGGCGGGAGGGGCCGTGGGTACGCAGTATTTT. Protein: CASSLESGAGGAVGTQYF. The chain employs TRBV5-6 and TRBJ2-3, with 9 nucleotides matching TRBD2. The CDR3 loop spans 18 amino acids. The ends lost 0 bases at V and 8 bases at J; junction bases unmatched: 16. Looked up from germline, CDR1 is SGHDT and CDR2 is YYEEEE.

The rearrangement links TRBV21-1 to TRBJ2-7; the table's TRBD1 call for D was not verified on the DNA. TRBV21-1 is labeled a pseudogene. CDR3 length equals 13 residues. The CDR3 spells CASSKGQVYEQYF. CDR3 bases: TGTGCCAGCAGCAAGGGGCAGGTCTACGAGCAGTACTTC.